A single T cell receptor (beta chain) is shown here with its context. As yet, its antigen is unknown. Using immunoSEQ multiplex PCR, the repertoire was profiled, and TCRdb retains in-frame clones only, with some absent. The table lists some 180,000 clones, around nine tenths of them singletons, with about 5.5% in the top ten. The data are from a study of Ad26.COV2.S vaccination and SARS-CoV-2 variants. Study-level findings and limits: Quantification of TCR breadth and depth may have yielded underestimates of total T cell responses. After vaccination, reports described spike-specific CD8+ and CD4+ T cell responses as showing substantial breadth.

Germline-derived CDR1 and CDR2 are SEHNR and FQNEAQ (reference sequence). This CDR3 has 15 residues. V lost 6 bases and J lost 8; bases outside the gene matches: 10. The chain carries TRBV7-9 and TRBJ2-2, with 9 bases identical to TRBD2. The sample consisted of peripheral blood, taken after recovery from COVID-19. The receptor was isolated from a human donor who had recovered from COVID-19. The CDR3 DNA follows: TGTGCCAGCAGTCCCGGGACTAGCTTCCCGGGGGAGCTGTTTTTT. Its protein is CASSPGTSFPGELFF.